Each of the 25 T cell receptor beta chains below was sequenced from the same sample in a study of T-cell memory formation after mild COVID-19. TCRdb fed the 5' RACE reads into MiXCR, producing one record per CDR3 protein. The sample has about 150,000 distinct CDR3 sequences, 13% to 15% seen once. The sequenced material came from PBMCs or a T cell subset sorted from them (not recorded which). The receptors derive from an adult woman who had mild COVID-19 (a few samples of this study predate the infection). Cell type and time point are not known.

This clonotype was detected only a few times. The chain is built from TRBV20-1 and TRBJ2-4; no clear D gene. The V end lost 2 bases, the J end lost 6 bases, and 17 bases lay between the germline ends. The CDR3 is 15 amino acids. Germline V gives CDR1 DFQATT, CDR2 SNEGSKA (reference sequence). CDR3 in DNA: TGCAGTGCTAGAAATTACCAGCAGCAGACAAACATTCAGTACTTC. It encodes CSARNYQQQTNIQYF.

This clonotype was recorded a few times. In nucleotides, the CDR3 is TGCGCCAGCAGTGGGGGTTTTGGTGATACGCAGTATTTT. Its translation: CASSGGFGDTQYF. V is TRBV10-2 and J is TRBJ2-3; D is ambiguous. The CDR3 has 13 amino acids. V lost 4 bases and J lost 6, with 11 bases in between. From germline, CDR1 is WSHSY and CDR2 SAAADI.

V usage is TRBV6-6 and J usage is TRBJ2-7, with D possibly matching TRBD1 (6 bases). In germline, CDR1 is MNHNY, CDR2 SVGAGI (reference sequence). Between the trimmed V and J ends, which lost 0 bases and 3 bases, there was a span of 21 bases. This CDR3 has 18 amino acids. CDR3 loop: CASSYSSTRTAHDYEQYF. CDR3 coding DNA: TGTGCCAGCAGTTACTCGTCGACCAGGACAGCTCACGACTACGAGCAGTACTTC.

This clonotype turned up a few times. One end of the junction does not line up with germline, which may come from a read error. The genes are TRBV4-1 and TRBJ2-2, with D possibly TRBD1 on 6 matching bases. The CDR3 is 15 amino acids. Per the germline V gene, CDR1 is MGHRA and CDR2 is YSYEKL. The CDR3 spells CASSQVQGNPGELFF. DNA for the CDR3: TGCGCCAGCAGCCAAGTCCAGGGGAACCCCGGGGAGCTGTTTTTT.

This clonotype was seen at least ten times. V and J are TRBV5-1 and TRBJ2-7; 7 bases agree with TRBD2. With 0 bases clipped from V and 1 base from J, the junction kept 1 base outside the gene matches. Germline-derived CDR1 and CDR2 are SGHRS and YFSETQ. CDR3 length equals 14 residues. CDR3 nucleotides: TGCGCCAGCAGCTTGGAACTAGCGTCCTACGAGCAGTACTTC. Its translation is CASSLELASYEQYF.

CDR3: CASTSGGHYNEQFF. In DNA form, the CDR3 reads TGTGCCAGCACAAGCGGGGGTCACTACAATGAGCAGTTCTTC. The chain links TRBV2 to TRBJ2-1, with 8 bases identical to TRBD2. The CDR3 is made up of 14 amino acids. V was clipped by 7 bases and J by 3 bases; unmatched bases: 5. Germline V lookup: CDR1 SNHLY, CDR2 FYNNEI.

The chain employs TRBV14 and TRBJ2-5; 7 positions agree with TRBD2. Germline V gene data show CDR1 as SGHDN and CDR2 as FVKESK. The CDR3 contains 15 residues. With V trimmed by 7 bases and J by 4 bases, 12 bases remained unmatched. The CDR3 bases are TGTGCCAGCATCCTCCCCCCTCCGGGGGGAGAGACCCAGTACTTC. It yields the protein CASILPPPGGETQYF.

The J gene is TRBJ1-1, the V gene TRBV12-3 or TRBV12-4, with D uncertain. The CDR3 spans 12 residues. Trimming removed 5 bases at V and 7 bases at J, with 11 bases between. Here the CDR3 DNA reads TGTGCCAGCAGTCACGGCCCAAATGAAGCTTTCTTT. Protein sequence: CASSHGPNEAFF.

This clonotype was detected only a few times. This rearrangement joins TRBV4-1 to TRBJ2-3; TRBD1 might be the D (7 bases). There are 17 residues in the CDR3. V was trimmed by 0 bases and J by 2 bases, leaving 15 bases between them. Germline V gives CDR1 MGHRA, CDR2 YSYEKL. CDR3 residues: CASSQESAGQITDTQYF. CDR3 bases: TGCGCCAGCAGCCAAGAATCCGCGGGACAGATCACAGATACGCAGTATTTT.

CDR3: CASSPGTSGIQETQYF. DNA for the CDR3: TGTGCCAGTAGTCCCGGGACTAGCGGTATTCAAGAGACCCAGTACTTC. The rearrangement uses TRBV19 and TRBJ2-5, with TRBD2 identical over 11 bases. Germline assignment: CDR1 LNHDA and CDR2 SQIVND (reference sequence). V trimming: 5 bases; J trimming: 2 bases; junction bases outside the gene matches: 7. The CDR3 is made up of 16 amino acids. Full variable domain (outside the CDR3, taken from reference TRBV19 and TRBJ2-5): DGGITQSPKYLFRKEGQNVTLSCEQNLNHDAMYWYRQDPGQGLRLIYYSQIVNDFQKGDIAEGYSVSREKKESFPLTVTSAQKNPTAFYLCASSPGTSGIQETQYFGPGTRLLVL.

This clonotype was seen a handful of times. V gene TRBV7-2 combines with J gene TRBJ1-2, with 8 bases aligning to TRBD1. Germline CDR1 is SGHTA and CDR2 is FQGNSA. The length of the CDR3 is 14 residues. Trimming at V came to 4 bases and at J to 7 bases, leaving 8 bases not matched to a gene. The CDR3 here is CASSSRTGTGGYTF. The CDR3 DNA follows: TGTGCCAGCAGCTCCCGGACAGGGACTGGTGGCTACACCTTC.

V gene TRBV14 combines with J gene TRBJ2-7, with D hard to call. V was pared by 1 base and J by 1 base, with 11 bases between. The CDR3 extends over 15 amino acids. Germline CDR1 reads SGHDN; CDR2 reads FVKESK. The CDR3 region has the DNA TGTGCCAGCAGCCAAGGGGCAAAGGGTTCCTACGAGCAGTACTTC. Translation: CASSQGAKGSYEQYF.

This clonotype was detected only a few times. The J gene is TRBJ2-6, the V gene TRBV7-9; D uncertain. CDR3 length equals 17 residues. Trimming took off 8 bases at V and 0 bases at J, with 17 bases between the two ends. Germline CDR1 and CDR2: SEHNR and FQNEAQ (reference sequence). CDR3 in amino acids: CASGTPTGVSGANVLTF. CDR3 bases: TGTGCCAGCGGAACACCGACGGGCGTCTCTGGGGCCAACGTCCTGACTTTC.

The table lists this clonotype with a few counts. The chain combines TRBV4-3 with TRBJ2-7, with D unresolved. V shed 0 bases and J shed 0 bases, with 3 bases lying between them. In germline, CDR1 is LGHNA, CDR2 YSLEER. The CDR3 consists of 13 residues. The CDR3 DNA reads as TGCGCCAGCAGCCAAGATTTCTCCTACGAGCAGTACTTC. Amino acid sequence: CASSQDFSYEQYF.

The rearrangement uses TRBV25-1 and TRBJ1-1, with 10 bases lining up with TRBD1. CDR3 length: 15 amino acids. The J segment lost 5 bases and the V segment lost 10 bases, leaving 13 bases of the junction unmatched. Germline CDR1 is MGHDK and CDR2 is SYGVNS. This CDR3 reads CATQGQGIIRTEAFF. The CDR3 nucleotides are TGTGCCACCCAGGGACAGGGGATTATTAGGACTGAAGCTTTCTTT.

The chain couples TRBV7-9 to TRBJ1-5; D is unresolved. The germline CDR1 and CDR2 sequences are SEHNR and FQNEAQ (reference sequence). This CDR3 is built from 12 residues. The V and J ends lost 10 bases and 4 bases respectively, with 11 bases between them. CDR3 protein: CATTMGNQPQHF. The CDR3 DNA reads TGTGCCACCACCATGGGAAATCAGCCCCAGCATTTT.

This clonotype was seen only a few times. The J gene is TRBJ1-5, the V gene TRBV6-5; TRBD1 agrees at 7 bases. The germline gives CDR1 MNHEY, CDR2 SVGAGI. The CDR3 sequence is 13 residues long. The junction had 3 bases not matched to a gene; V was cut back by 6 bases and J by 4 bases. CDR3 DNA sequence: TGTGCCAGCAGGCGACAGGGAAATCAGCCCCAGCATTTT. Amino acids: CASRRQGNQPQHF.

V usage is TRBV7-6 and J usage is TRBJ2-5, with 8 nucleotides matching TRBD2. V gave up 8 bases and J gave up 2 bases; unmatched junction bases: 16. The CDR3 contains 17 residues. CDR1 is SGHVS, CDR2 FNYEAQ, per germline. CDR3 loop: CASRTGGGLAGQETQYF. The CDR3 DNA sequence: TGTGCCAGCCGGACGGGGGGGGGGCTAGCGGGTCAAGAGACCCAGTACTTC.

This sequence joins TRBV7-9 and TRBJ2-1, with D possibly matching TRBD2 (6 bases). The CDR3 contains 15 residues. The germline V gene has CDR1 SEHNR and CDR2 FQNEAQ (reference sequence). V lost 5 bases and J 10 bases, leaving 21 bases between the germline ends. The CDR3 here is CASSPPEGPRGEQFF. The CDR3 DNA reads TGTGCCAGCAGCCCGCCAGAAGGCCCTCGGGGGGAGCAGTTCTTC.

The CDR3 DNA sequence: TGCAGTGCGATGCGGGACTATGGCTACACCTTC. Encoded protein: CSAMRDYGYTF. This chain uses TRBV20-1 with TRBJ1-2; D not resolved. The CDR3 totals 11 residues. The V gene lost 6 bases and the J gene lost 3 bases, with 8 bases spanning the gap. Germline CDR1 DFQATT, CDR2 SNEGSKA (reference sequence).

This clonotype has more than one count but fewer than ten. V gene TRBV20-1 combines with J gene TRBJ2-3, with 16 bases aligning to TRBD2. V shed 5 bases and J 4 bases; nucleotides not matched to a gene: 9. The CDR3 has 17 amino acids. Germline V CDR1 and CDR2: DFQATT, SNEGSKA (reference sequence). The CDR3 region is CSAYPGTSGREADTQYF. CDR3 nucleotides: TGCAGTGCTTATCCCGGGACTAGCGGGAGGGAAGCAGATACGCAGTATTTT.

The chain combines TRBV12-3 or TRBV12-4 with TRBJ2-4, with D possibly TRBD2 on 6 matching bases. The ends were cut back, 2 bases at V and 4 bases at J, with 9 bases in the middle. The CDR3 has 14 amino acids. The CDR3 nucleotides read TGTGCCAGCAGTTTACATAGCGGTAAAAACATTCAGTACTTC. Amino acid sequence: CASSLHSGKNIQYF.

This clonotype occurred a few times. The rearrangement links TRBV7-2 to TRBJ1-5; D gene unclear. The CDR3 covers 13 residues. Germline loops: CDR1 SGHTA, CDR2 FQGNSA. Between the trimmed V and J ends, which lost 1 base and 6 bases, there was a span of 7 bases. The CDR3 sequence: CASSLVVGQPQHF. The CDR3 nucleotides are TGTGCCAGCAGCTTAGTCGTGGGTCAGCCCCAGCATTTT.

This chain connects TRBV11-2 to TRBJ1-2; D possibly corresponds to TRBD1 (6 bases). CDR3 size: 16 residues. Looked up from germline, CDR1 is SGHAT and CDR2 is FQNNGV. Trimming removed 3 bases from V and 4 bases from J, with 18 bases in between. Here the CDR3 reads CASSFFGRGRGYGYTF. CDR3 nucleotide sequence: TGTGCCAGCAGCTTCTTTGGCAGGGGTCGGGGCTATGGCTACACCTTC.

The chain is built from TRBV7-8 and TRBJ2-2; TRBD1 aligns across 11 bases. Germline trimming cut 2 bases from V and 4 bases from J; bases unmatched to any gene: 6. CDR1 and CDR2 from the germline V gene are SGHVS and FQNEAQ. The CDR3 has 17 amino acids. CDR3 DNA: TGTGCCAGCAGCTTAAGACCCGGGACAGGGGGCACCGGGGAGCTGTTTTTT. It specifies CASSLRPGTGGTGELFF.